The present TCR beta chain was sequenced within a study of blood T cell repertoires in COVID-19. Study summary: Material from acute and convalescent COVID-19 was sourced from the United States, Italy and Spain. T cells, B-cell-depleted T cells, or PBMCs provided the cDNA or gDNA that served as material.

CDR1 and CDR2 from the germline V gene are MNHEY and SVGAGI. Trimming cost V 2 bases and J 4 bases; bases outside gene matches: 4. CDR3 length: 14 residues. In the authors' methods: Counts of nucleated cells, estimated from reference gene primer amplification, were obtained. Assay used: immunoSEQ multiplex PCR; TCRdb lists only in-frame clones, some missing. V, J and clone size were drawn from that table, and D and trimming were deduced from the DNA. The sample has under 150,000 clones, just over 75% seen once. This clone came up a few times. Sequenced input: peripheral blood. This sequence originates from a human donor in a cohort sampled during active COVID-19. The V and J genes are TRBV6-5 and TRBJ1-2; 7 nucleotides line up with TRBD1. The CDR3 DNA follows: TGTGCCAGCAGTTACGCGGGACAGCGCTATGGCTACACCTTC. It encodes CASSYAGQRYGYTF.